The next 28 T cell receptor beta chains were all read from a single sample in a study of T cell responses to AZD1222 COVID-19 vaccine. TCRdb's table, derived via immunoSEQ multiplex PCR, lists solely in-frame clones and lacks some. The sample carries about 56,000 clones, 70% to 90% recorded once. The sample here was peripheral blood, taken on day 0 of AZD1222 vaccination. All receptors derive from an adult in good health.

V gene TRBV5-4 combines with J gene TRBJ1-2; D remains unclear. The CDR3 consists of 13 residues. Per the germline V gene, CDR1 is SGHNT and CDR2 is YYREEE (reference sequence). Trimming removed 4 bases from V and 7 bases from J, with 14 bases in between. CDR3 amino acids: CASSAANILGYTF. CDR3 DNA: TGTGCCAGCAGCGCCGCCAACATACTTGGCTACACCTTC.

The gene calls are TRBV12-5 and TRBJ2-1; D gene unclear. Between the trimmed V and J ends, which lost 3 bases and 5 bases, there was a span of 2 bases. The CDR3 consists of 11 residues. Germline CDR1 reads LGHNT; CDR2 reads FRNRAP. Here the CDR3 DNA reads TGTGCTAGTGGTTTCGACAATGAGCAGTTCTTC. It is translated as CASGFDNEQFF.

The chain combines TRBV6-5 with TRBJ2-3, with D unclear. Germline loops: CDR1 MNHEY, CDR2 SVGAGI. The CDR3 consists of 11 residues. DNA of the CDR3: TGTGCGATACCCCCCACAGATACGCAGTATTTT. Encoded protein: CAIPPTDTQYF.

CDR3 protein: CASSEDEVDGSPLHF. In DNA form, the CDR3 reads TGTGCCAGCAGTGAAGACGAGGTTGATGGGTCACCCCTCCACTTT. The J gene is TRBJ1-6, the V gene TRBV2; D remains unclear. The CDR3 totals 15 residues. CDR1 is SNHLY and CDR2 is FYNNEI in the germline V gene. The V end was cut by 1 base, the J end by 10 bases, with 14 bases between. Filled out from reference TRBV2 and TRBJ1-6, the complete variable domain reads EPEVTQTPSHQVTQMGQEVILRCVPISNHLYFYWYRQILGQKVEFLVSFYNNEISEKSEIFDDQFSVERPDGSNFTLKIRSTKLEDSAMYFCASSEDEVDGSPLHFGNGTRLTVT.

V and J are TRBV6-5 and TRBJ2-1; D is ambiguous. Trimming took 2 bases from V and 6 from J, leaving 11 bases between them. The CDR3 loop spans 14 amino acids. CDR1 MNHEY and CDR2 SVGAGI come from the germline V gene. CDR3 region: CASSYAPGRNEQFF. Here the CDR3 DNA reads TGTGCCAGCAGTTACGCGCCTGGGCGCAATGAGCAGTTCTTC.

The rearrangement joins TRBV9 to TRBJ1-2; TRBD1 matches 7 bases. The CDR3 has 14 residues. Germline V gene lookup returns CDR1 SGDLS and CDR2 YYNGEE. The J segment lost 6 bases and the V segment lost 0 bases, leaving 5 bases of the junction unmatched. In DNA, the CDR3 is TGTGCCAGCAGCGTAGGGACAGGCCTACATGGCTACACCTTC. It is translated as CASSVGTGLHGYTF.

Comment on this clone: Other nucleotide sequences in the sample specify the same CDR3. The chain links TRBV7-6 to TRBJ2-2, with D unclear. The germline V gene encodes CDR1 SGHVS and CDR2 FNYEAQ. V lost 1 base, J lost 7 bases, and 7 bases lay in between. The CDR3 totals 13 residues. The CDR3 nucleotides are TGTGCCAGCAGCTTAGGGGTCGGCGGGGAGCTGTTTTTT. Its translation: CASSLGVGGELFF.

J is TRBJ2-3 and V is TRBV19; TRBD1 agrees at 7 bases. Looked up from germline, CDR1 is LNHDA and CDR2 is SQIVND (reference sequence). V dropped 4 bases and J dropped 2; count of bases not matched to a gene: 6. The CDR3 runs to 15 residues. The CDR3 protein is CASSTMTGPTDTQYF. CDR3 in DNA: TGTGCCAGTAGTACCATGACAGGGCCCACAGATACGCAGTATTTT.

The chain carries TRBV5-5 and TRBJ2-3, with D possibly being TRBD1 (6 bases). The CDR3 contains 18 residues. Germline CDR1 and CDR2: SGHKS and YYEKEE (reference sequence). Trimming removed 4 bases from V and 1 base from J, with 22 bases in between. CDR3 residues: CASSPSDPDSHRTDTQYF. CDR3 sequence (DNA): TGTGCCAGCAGCCCAAGTGACCCGGACAGCCACCGCACAGATACGCAGTATTTT.

The gene calls are TRBV3-1 (or the pseudogene TRBV3-2) and TRBJ2-5; 11 nucleotides match TRBD2. Germline CDR1 reads LGHDT; CDR2 reads YNNKEL (reference sequence). The CDR3 sequence is 18 residues long. V was clipped by 4 bases and J by 5 bases; unmatched bases: 15. Here the CDR3 reads CASSLLRASGGRGETQYF. For the CDR3, the DNA is TGTGCCAGCAGCCTCCTAAGGGCTAGCGGGGGGAGGGGCGAGACCCAGTACTTC.

The chain is built from TRBV28 and TRBJ2-5; TRBD1 is a possible D gene (6 bases). The V end lost 2 bases, the J end lost 4 bases, and 11 bases lay between the germline ends. The germline gives CDR1 MDHEN, CDR2 SYDVKM. CDR3 size: 14 residues. CDR3 DNA sequence: TGTGCCAGCAGTTTACCCAACAGGGCAGAGACCCAGTACTTC. As protein: CASSLPNRAETQYF.

This rearrangement joins TRBV14 to TRBJ2-7, with 9 bases fitting TRBD2. With V trimmed by 2 bases and J by 7 bases, 12 bases remained unmatched. Germline CDR1 reads SGHDN; CDR2 reads FVKESK. The CDR3 is 16 amino acids. CDR3 nucleotide sequence: TGTGCCAGCAGCCAACTAACTAGCGGGCTCTATGGGGAGCAGTACTTC. This codes for CASSQLTSGLYGEQYF.

V gene TRBV19 combines with J gene TRBJ1-3; maybe TRBD1 (5 bases). Germline-derived CDR1 and CDR2 are LNHDA and SQIVND (reference sequence). Trimming stripped 6 bases from V and 1 base from J, with 13 bases between. CDR3 length: 15 amino acids. CDR3 sequence (DNA): TGTGCCAGTAGCCTAGGGACTGCTTCTGGAAACACCATATATTTT. Its protein is CASSLGTASGNTIYF. Variable domain in full (rest from reference TRBV19 and TRBJ1-3): DGGITQSPKYLFRKEGQNVTLSCEQNLNHDAMYWYRQDPGQGLRLIYYSQIVNDFQKGDIAEGYSVSREKKESFPLTVTSAQKNPTAFYLCASSLGTASGNTIYFGEGSWLTVV.

The rearrangement links TRBV6-2 or TRBV6-3 to TRBJ2-1, with D hard to call. The germline V gene has CDR1 MNHEY and CDR2 SVGEGT. Trimming stripped 2 bases from V and 8 bases from J, with 4 bases between. This CDR3 is built from 11 residues. The CDR3 coding sequence is TGTGCCAGCAGTTACCCCGATGAGCAGTTCTTC. Its protein is CASSYPDEQFF.

The chain has TRBV4-1 and TRBJ2-3; 9 bases agree with TRBD1. The CDR3 loop spans 17 amino acids. V shed 2 bases, J shed 3 bases, and the junction held 9 bases outside the gene matches. Germline-derived CDR1 and CDR2 are MGHRA and YSYEKL. CDR3 sequence reads: CASSQLGTGSRTDTQYF. DNA of the CDR3: TGCGCCAGCAGCCAACTAGGGACAGGGTCCAGGACAGATACGCAGTATTTT.

This clone was seen once. V is TRBV19 and J is TRBJ2-2; D is uncertain. CDR3 size: 16 residues. CDR1 and CDR2 from the germline V gene are LNHDA and SQIVND (reference sequence). V was cut by 3 bases and J by 1 base, with 12 bases left in between. In DNA form, the CDR3 reads TGTGCCAGTAGTATCGGTGTCCGAGGGAACACCGGGGAGCTGTTTTTT. It yields the protein CASSIGVRGNTGELFF.

The J gene is TRBJ1-5, the V gene TRBV27, with D maybe TRBD1 (5 bases). The V end was cut by 6 bases, the J end by 0 bases, with 18 bases between. CDR3 size: 17 residues. Per germline, CDR1 MNHEY and CDR2 SMNVEV (reference sequence). The CDR3 DNA follows: TGTGCCAGCAGATCAGACAGAGCGCCCTATAGCAATCAGCCCCAGCATTTT. This sequence encodes CASRSDRAPYSNQPQHF.

This chain uses TRBV6-4 with TRBJ1-2, with D unclear. Trimming removed 2 bases at V and 4 bases at J, with 11 bases between. CDR1 is MRHNA and CDR2 is SNTAGT in the germline V gene. The CDR3 is made up of 14 amino acids. Here the CDR3 DNA reads TGTGCCAGCAGTGACCGGTACCGCGGCTATGGCTACACCTTC. This sequence encodes CASSDRYRGYGYTF.

This clone was observed a single time. The chain recombines TRBV27 with TRBJ1-5; D unresolved. The CDR3 totals 14 residues. Germline V gene sequence: CDR1 MNHEY, CDR2 SMNVEV (reference sequence). The V gene lost 5 bases and the J gene lost 8 bases, with 16 bases spanning the gap. CDR3 coding DNA: TGTGCCAGCAGTCAGGACGGCCCTGGGAAGCCCCAGCATTTT. Its protein is CASSQDGPGKPQHF.

In this sample, this clone turned up once. The chain combines TRBV3-1 (or the pseudogene TRBV3-2) with TRBJ1-6; D might be TRBD1 (5 bases). V was cut by 5 bases and J by 4 bases, with 15 bases left in between. Germline V lookup: CDR1 LGHDT, CDR2 YNNKEL (reference sequence). This CDR3 contains 16 residues. CDR3: CASSSVLDTYNSPLHF. The DNA of the CDR3 is TGTGCCAGCAGCTCAGTCCTGGACACTTATAATTCACCCCTCCACTTT.

This clone showed up just once. The J gene is TRBJ1-5, the V gene TRBV5-5; possible D gene TRBD1, 6 bases. Looked up from germline, CDR1 is SGHKS and CDR2 is YYEKEE (reference sequence). The V end lost 4 bases, the J end lost 7 bases, and 12 bases lay between the germline ends. The CDR3 is 13 amino acids. This CDR3 reads CASSGTGNQPQHF. In DNA, the CDR3 is TGTGCCAGCAGCGGTACAGGGAACCAGCCCCAGCATTTT. Full variable domain (missing parts from reference TRBV5-5 and TRBJ1-5): DAGVTQSPTHLIKTRGQQVTLRCSPISGHKSVSWYQQVLGQGPQFIFQYYEKEERGRGNFPDRFSARQFPNYSSELNVNALLLGDSALYLCASSGTGNQPQHFGDGTRLSIL.

The chain carries TRBV4-2 and TRBJ2-1, with 13 bases lining up with TRBD2. This CDR3 comprises 16 residues. The germline V gene encodes CDR1 LGHNA and CDR2 YNFKEQ. The J segment lost 11 bases and the V segment lost 0 bases, leaving 7 bases of the junction unmatched. CDR3 DNA: TGTGCCAGCAGCCAAGATCCGGTGACTAGCGGGGGGAAGCAGTTCTTC. Amino acid sequence: CASSQDPVTSGGKQFF.

This clone was counted only a few times. The chain couples TRBV27 to TRBJ1-4; the D gene is possibly TRBD1 (5 bases). V was clipped by 5 bases and J by 12 bases, with 16 bases between them. There are 13 residues in the CDR3. Germline V CDR1 and CDR2: MNHEY, SMNVEV (reference sequence). The CDR3 loop reads CASSPWGESELFF. CDR3 DNA sequence: TGTGCCAGCAGTCCATGGGGCGAATCGGAACTGTTTTTT.

This chain uses TRBV7-8 with TRBJ1-5; 7 bases agree with TRBD1. The CDR3 is made up of 16 amino acids. V was pared by 2 bases and J by 0 bases, with 4 bases of the junction left unmatched. Germline CDR1 SGHVS, CDR2 FQNEAQ. CDR3 sequence reads: CASSLSGDSSNQPQHF. The CDR3 DNA reads TGTGCCAGCAGCTTAAGTGGGGACAGTAGCAATCAGCCCCAGCATTTT.

J is TRBJ2-2 and V is TRBV2, with D perhaps given as TRBD1 or TRBD2 (5 bases each). From germline, CDR1 is SNHLY and CDR2 FYNNEI. The CDR3 length is 14 residues. V lost 3 bases, J lost 6 bases, and 11 bases lay in between. Here the CDR3 reads CASSDGTGSGELFF. Here the CDR3 DNA reads TGTGCCAGCAGTGATGGGACGGGGTCCGGGGAGCTGTTTTTT.

This clone occurred once. V usage is TRBV9 and J usage is TRBJ1-6, with D hard to call. Germline CDR1 reads SGDLS; CDR2 reads YYNGEE. Trimming removed 0 bases at V and 8 bases at J, with 15 bases between. The CDR3 covers 16 residues. In DNA form, the CDR3 reads TGTGCCAGCAGCGTAGGGGTAGACAAGTTCTATTCACCCCTCCACTTT. Amino acids: CASSVGVDKFYSPLHF.

This sequence joins TRBV3-1 (or the pseudogene TRBV3-2) and TRBJ2-7, with 10 nucleotides matching TRBD1. The V and J ends lost 0 bases and 2 bases, in that order; junction bases with no gene match: 7. The V gene's germline CDR1 is LGHDT and CDR2 YNNKEL (reference sequence). The CDR3 is made up of 17 amino acids. The CDR3 region has the DNA TGTGCCAGCAGCCAAGATCTGGGACAGGGGTCCACCTACGAGCAGTACTTC. Translation: CASSQDLGQGSTYEQYF.

This chain links TRBV6-1 with TRBJ2-2, with TRBD2 matching 7 bases. This CDR3 comprises 16 residues. Per the germline V gene, CDR1 is MNHNS and CDR2 is SASEGT. V lost 2 bases to trimming and J lost 1 base; unmatched junction nucleotides: 4. The CDR3 loop reads CASSESVAGNTGELFF. CDR3 DNA sequence: TGTGCCAGCAGTGAATCGGTAGCGGGGAACACCGGGGAGCTGTTTTTT.